Listed below are T cell receptor beta chains from one sample, sequenced in a study of blood T cell repertoires in COVID-19. This table comes from immunoSEQ multiplex PCR, and its TCRdb copy is limited to in-frame clones, with some not included. The profile shows about 300,000 clones, about nine tenths of them singletons. Sequencing was carried out using peripheral blood. The origin of the receptors is a woman in her twenties or thirties who had recovered from COVID-19. Both conserved end residues are part of each CDR3. The D gene is left open where the match is weak. Clone size, where shown, is once, few, many, or a class for clones that have expanded.

CDR3aa	CDR3nt	v_gene	d_gene	j_gene	abundance
CASSYGGNYGYTF	TGTGCCAGCAGTTACGGAGGAAACTATGGCTACACCTTC	TRBV6-2/TRBV6-3	.	TRBJ1-2	.
CASSVTGSGGEQYF	TGTGCCAGCAGTGTGACAGGTTCTGGGGGCGAGCAGTACTTC	TRBV6-2/TRBV6-3	.	TRBJ2-7	.
CATSRTGVETQYF	TGTGCCACCAGCCGGACAGGGGTTGAGACCCAGTACTTC	TRBV24-1	TRBD1	TRBJ2-5	.
CASNSLPGQGVEKLFF	TGTGCCAGCAATAGCCTACCGGGACAGGGAGTTGAAAAACTGTTTTTT	TRBV28	TRBD1	TRBJ1-4	.
CASSYTVNTEAFF	TGTGCCAGCAGTTATACAGTGAACACTGAAGCTTTCTTT	TRBV12-3/TRBV12-4	.	TRBJ1-1	.
CASSPGQGVDEQYF	TGTGCCAGCAGCCCTGGACAGGGAGTCGACGAGCAGTACTTC	TRBV28	TRBD1	TRBJ2-7	few
CASSEYATVNTGELFF	TGTGCCAGCAGTGAATACGCGACAGTTAACACCGGGGAGCTGTTTTTT	TRBV25-1	.	TRBJ2-2	.
CASRVYSGNTIYF	TGTGCCAGCCGTGTATACTCTGGAAACACCATATATTTT	TRBV19	.	TRBJ1-3	.
CALLGQGSYGYTF	TGTGCCTTACTAGGACAGGGGAGTTATGGCTACACCTTC	TRBV28	TRBD1	TRBJ1-2	.
CASSPLTGGDYEKLFF	TGTGCCAGCAGTCCTCTAACAGGGGGCGATTATGAAAAACTGTTTTTT	TRBV28	TRBD1	TRBJ1-4	.
CASSTPLAGARETQYF	TGTGCCAGTAGTACCCCACTAGCGGGGGCGCGGGAGACCCAGTACTTC	TRBV19	TRBD2	TRBJ2-5	.
CASSQMSGAGEKLFF	TGTGCCAGCAGCCAGATGTCAGGGGCCGGTGAAAAACTGTTTTTT	TRBV28	.	TRBJ1-4	.
CASSSQVNSPLHF	TGTGCCAGCAGCTCACAGGTGAATTCACCCCTCCACTTT	TRBV7-9	.	TRBJ1-6	.